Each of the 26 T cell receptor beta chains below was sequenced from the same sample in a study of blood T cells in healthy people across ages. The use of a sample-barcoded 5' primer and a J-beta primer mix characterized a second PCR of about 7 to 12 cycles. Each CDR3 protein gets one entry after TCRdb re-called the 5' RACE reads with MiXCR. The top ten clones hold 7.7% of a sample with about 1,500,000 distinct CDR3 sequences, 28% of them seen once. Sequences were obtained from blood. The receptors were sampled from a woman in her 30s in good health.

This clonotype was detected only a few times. In DNA form, the CDR3 reads TGTGCCAGCTCAGGTTGGGTAGCGGGGGGCGATACGCAGTATTTT. Its translation is CASSGWVAGGDTQYF. The chain uses TRBV2 and TRBJ2-3, with TRBD2 matching over 10 bases. V lost 8 bases and J lost 6; bases outside the gene matches: 11. The CDR3 runs to 15 residues. The germline gives CDR1 SNHLY, CDR2 FYNNEI.

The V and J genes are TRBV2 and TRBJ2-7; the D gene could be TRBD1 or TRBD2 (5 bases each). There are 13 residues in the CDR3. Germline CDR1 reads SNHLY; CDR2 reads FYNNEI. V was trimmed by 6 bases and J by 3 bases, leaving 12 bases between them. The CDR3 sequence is CASRVDGGYEQYF. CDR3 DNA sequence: TGTGCCAGCAGAGTTGATGGGGGCTACGAGCAGTACTTC. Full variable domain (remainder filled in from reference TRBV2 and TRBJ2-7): EPEVTQTPSHQVTQMGQEVILRCVPISNHLYFYWYRQILGQKVEFLVSFYNNEISEKSEIFDDQFSVERPDGSNFTLKIRSTKLEDSAMYFCASRVDGGYEQYFGPGTRLTVT.

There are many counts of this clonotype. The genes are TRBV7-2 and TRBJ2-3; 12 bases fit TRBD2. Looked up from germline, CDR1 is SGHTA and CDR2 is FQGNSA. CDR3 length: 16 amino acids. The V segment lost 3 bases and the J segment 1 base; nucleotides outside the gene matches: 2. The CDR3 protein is CASSFRLAGGTDTQYF. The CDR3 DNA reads TGTGCCAGCAGCTTTCGACTAGCGGGAGGCACAGATACGCAGTATTTT.

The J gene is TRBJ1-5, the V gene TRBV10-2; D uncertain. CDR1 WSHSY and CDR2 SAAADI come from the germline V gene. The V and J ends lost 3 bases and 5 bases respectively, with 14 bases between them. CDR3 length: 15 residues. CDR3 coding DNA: TGCGCCAGCAGTGACTCCGCCCAAGGAGATCAGCCCCAGCATTTT. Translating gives CASSDSAQGDQPQHF.

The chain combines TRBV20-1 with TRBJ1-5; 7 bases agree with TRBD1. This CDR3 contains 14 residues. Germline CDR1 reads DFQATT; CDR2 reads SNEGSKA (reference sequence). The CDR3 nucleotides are TGCGCGGCACAGGGGATGGGTAGCAATCAGCCCCAGCATTTT. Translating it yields CAAQGMGSNQPQHF.

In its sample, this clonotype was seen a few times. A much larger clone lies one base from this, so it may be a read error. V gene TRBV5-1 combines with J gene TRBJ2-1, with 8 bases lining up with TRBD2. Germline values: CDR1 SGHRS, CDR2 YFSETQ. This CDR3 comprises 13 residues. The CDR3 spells CASGLAPAGERFF. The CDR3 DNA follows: TGCGCCAGCGGCTTGGCCCCAGCGGGAGAGCGGTTCTTC. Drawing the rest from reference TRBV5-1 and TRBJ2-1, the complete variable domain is KAGVTQTPRYLIKTRGQQVTLSCSPISGHRSVSWYQQTPGQGLQFLFEYFSETQRNKGNFPGRFSGRQFSNSRSEMNVSTLELGDSALYLCASGLAPAGERFFGPGTRLTVL.

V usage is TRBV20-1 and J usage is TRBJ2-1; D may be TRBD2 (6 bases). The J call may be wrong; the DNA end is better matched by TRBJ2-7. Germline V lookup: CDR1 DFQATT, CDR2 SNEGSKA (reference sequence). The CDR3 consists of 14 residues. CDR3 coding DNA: TGCAGTGCAATCTCCGGGAGTTCCTACAATGAGCAGTACTTC. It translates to CSAISGSSYNEQYF.

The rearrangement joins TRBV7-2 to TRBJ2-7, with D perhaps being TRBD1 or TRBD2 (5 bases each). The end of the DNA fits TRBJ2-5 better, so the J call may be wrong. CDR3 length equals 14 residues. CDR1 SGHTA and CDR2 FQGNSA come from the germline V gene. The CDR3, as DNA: TGTGCCAGCAGCGTACCAACTGGGACGGAGACCCAGTACTTC. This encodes CASSVPTGTETQYF.

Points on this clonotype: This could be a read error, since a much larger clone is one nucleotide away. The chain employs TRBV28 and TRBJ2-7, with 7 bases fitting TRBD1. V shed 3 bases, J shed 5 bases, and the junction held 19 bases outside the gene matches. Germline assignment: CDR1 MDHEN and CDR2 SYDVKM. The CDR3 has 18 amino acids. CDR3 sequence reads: CASSFRFRFQDRCNEQYF. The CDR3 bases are TGTGCCAGCAGTTTTCGATTTAGATTCCAGGACAGGTGCAACGAGCAGTACTTC.

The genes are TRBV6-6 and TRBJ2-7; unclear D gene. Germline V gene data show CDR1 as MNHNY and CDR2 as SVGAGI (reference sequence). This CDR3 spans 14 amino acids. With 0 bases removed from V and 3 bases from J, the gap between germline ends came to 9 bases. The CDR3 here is CASSYSSLYYEQYF. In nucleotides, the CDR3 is TGTGCCAGCAGTTACTCGAGTCTGTACTACGAGCAGTACTTC.

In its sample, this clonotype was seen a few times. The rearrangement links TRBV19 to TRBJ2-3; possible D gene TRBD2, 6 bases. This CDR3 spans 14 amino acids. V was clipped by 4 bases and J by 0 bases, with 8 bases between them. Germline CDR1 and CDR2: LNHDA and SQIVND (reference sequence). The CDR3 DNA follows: TGTGCCAGTAGTAACGGGAGAAGCACAGATACGCAGTATTTT. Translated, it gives CASSNGRSTDTQYF.

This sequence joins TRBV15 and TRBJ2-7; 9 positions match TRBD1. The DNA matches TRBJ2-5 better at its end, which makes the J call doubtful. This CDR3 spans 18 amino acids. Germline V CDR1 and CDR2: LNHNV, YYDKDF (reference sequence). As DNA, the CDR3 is TGTGCCACCAGCAGAGCGGGACAGGGAGTTACTACAAGAGAGACCCAGTACTTC. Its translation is CATSRAGQGVTTRETQYF.

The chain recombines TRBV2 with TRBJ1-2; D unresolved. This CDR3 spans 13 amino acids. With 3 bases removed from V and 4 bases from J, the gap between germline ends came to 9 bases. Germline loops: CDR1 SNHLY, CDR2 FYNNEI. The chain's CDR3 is CASSDGLAYGYTF. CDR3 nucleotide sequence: TGTGCCAGCAGTGATGGACTTGCCTATGGCTACACCTTC. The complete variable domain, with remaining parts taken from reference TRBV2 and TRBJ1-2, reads EPEVTQTPSHQVTQMGQEVILRCVPISNHLYFYWYRQILGQKVEFLVSFYNNEISEKSEIFDDQFSVERPDGSNFTLKIRSTKLEDSAMYFCASSDGLAYGYTFGSGTRLTVV.

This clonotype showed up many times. The CDR3: CASRMGSTYEQYF. The CDR3 DNA reads TGTGCCAGCAGAATGGGCAGCACCTACGAGCAGTACTTC. V and J are TRBV28 and TRBJ2-7; no reliable D call. Deletions cut 6 bases from V and 2 bases from J, with 11 bases between. Germline V gene lookup returns CDR1 MDHEN and CDR2 SYDVKM. The CDR3 is made up of 13 amino acids.

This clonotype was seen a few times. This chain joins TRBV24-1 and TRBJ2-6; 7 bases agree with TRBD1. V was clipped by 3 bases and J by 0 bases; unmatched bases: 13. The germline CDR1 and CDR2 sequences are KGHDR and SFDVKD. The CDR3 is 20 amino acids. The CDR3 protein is CATSDGEQGTLFSGANVLTF. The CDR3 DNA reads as TGTGCCACCAGTGATGGGGAACAGGGGACCCTCTTCTCTGGGGCCAACGTCCTGACTTTC.

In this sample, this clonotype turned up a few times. The CDR3 DNA sequence: TGTGCCAGCAGTAGTCAAAAGACAGATACGCAGTATTTT. Translating it yields CASSSQKTDTQYF. The chain is built from TRBV7-2 and TRBJ2-3; D not resolved. Trimming took 6 bases from V and 3 from J, leaving 10 bases between them. Germline CDR1 reads SGHTA; CDR2 reads FQGNSA. This CDR3 has 13 amino acids.

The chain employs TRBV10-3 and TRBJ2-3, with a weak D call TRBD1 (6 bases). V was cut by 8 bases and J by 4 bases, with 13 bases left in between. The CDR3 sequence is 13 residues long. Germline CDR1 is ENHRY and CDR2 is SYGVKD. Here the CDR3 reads CAIHTGMADTQYF. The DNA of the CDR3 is TGTGCCATCCACACAGGGATGGCAGATACGCAGTATTTT.

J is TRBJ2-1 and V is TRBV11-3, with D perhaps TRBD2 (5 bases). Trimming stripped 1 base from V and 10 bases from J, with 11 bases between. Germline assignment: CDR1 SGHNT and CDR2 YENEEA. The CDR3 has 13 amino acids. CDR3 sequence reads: CASSLVTSSEQFF. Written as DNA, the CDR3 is TGTGCCAGCAGCTTAGTTACTAGTTCCGAGCAGTTCTTC.

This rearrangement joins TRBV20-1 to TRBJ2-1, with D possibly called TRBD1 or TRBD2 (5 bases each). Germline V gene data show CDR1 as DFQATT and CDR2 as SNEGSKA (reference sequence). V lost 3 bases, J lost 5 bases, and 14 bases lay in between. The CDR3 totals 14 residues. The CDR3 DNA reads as TGCAGTGCTAGGTCCGGGGACGCCAACAATGAGCAGTTCTTC. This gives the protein CSARSGDANNEQFF.

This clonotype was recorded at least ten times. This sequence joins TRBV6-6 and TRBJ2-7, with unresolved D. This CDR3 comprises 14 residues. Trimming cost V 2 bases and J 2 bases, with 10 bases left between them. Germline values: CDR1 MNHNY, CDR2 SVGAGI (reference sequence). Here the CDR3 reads CASSYSGQPYEQYF. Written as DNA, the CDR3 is TGTGCCAGCAGTTACAGTGGGCAGCCCTACGAGCAGTACTTC.

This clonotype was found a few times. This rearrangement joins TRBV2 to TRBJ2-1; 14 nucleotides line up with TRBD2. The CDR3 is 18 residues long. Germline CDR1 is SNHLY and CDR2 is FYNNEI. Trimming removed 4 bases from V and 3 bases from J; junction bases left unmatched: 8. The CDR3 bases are TGTGCCAGCAGTGTATCGGGACTAGCGGGGGCGGTCTACAATGAGCAGTTCTTC. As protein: CASSVSGLAGAVYNEQFF. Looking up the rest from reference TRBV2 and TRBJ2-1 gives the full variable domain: EPEVTQTPSHQVTQMGQEVILRCVPISNHLYFYWYRQILGQKVEFLVSFYNNEISEKSEIFDDQFSVERPDGSNFTLKIRSTKLEDSAMYFCASSVSGLAGAVYNEQFFGPGTRLTVL.

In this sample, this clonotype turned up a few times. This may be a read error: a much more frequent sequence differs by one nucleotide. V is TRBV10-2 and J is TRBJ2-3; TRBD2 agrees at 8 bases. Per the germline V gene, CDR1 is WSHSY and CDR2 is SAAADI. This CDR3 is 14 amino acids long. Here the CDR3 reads CASRESISGTTQYF. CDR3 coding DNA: TGCGCCAGCAGGGAGTCTATTAGCGGGACCACGCAGTATTTT.

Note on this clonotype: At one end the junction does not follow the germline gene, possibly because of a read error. The CDR3 loop reads CALDGYTF. The CDR3 bases are TGCGCGCTCGACGGCTACACCTTC. The chain has TRBV7-9 and TRBJ1-2; D is ambiguous. CDR3 size: 8 residues. CDR1 is SEHNR and CDR2 is FQNEAQ in the germline V gene (reference sequence).

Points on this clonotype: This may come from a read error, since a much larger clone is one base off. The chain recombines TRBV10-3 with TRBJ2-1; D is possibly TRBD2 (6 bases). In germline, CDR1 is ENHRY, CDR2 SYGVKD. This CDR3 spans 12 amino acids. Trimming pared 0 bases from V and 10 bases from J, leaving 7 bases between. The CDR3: CAISESAGEQFF. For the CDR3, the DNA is TGTGCCATCAGTGAGTCGGCGGGGGAGCAGTTCTTC.

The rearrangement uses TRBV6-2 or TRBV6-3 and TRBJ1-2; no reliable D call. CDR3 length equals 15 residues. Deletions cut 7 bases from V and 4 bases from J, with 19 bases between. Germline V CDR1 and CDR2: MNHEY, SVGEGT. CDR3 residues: CASTTASEGLYGYTF. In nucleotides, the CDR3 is TGTGCCAGCACCACTGCCTCAGAGGGTCTCTATGGCTACACCTTC.

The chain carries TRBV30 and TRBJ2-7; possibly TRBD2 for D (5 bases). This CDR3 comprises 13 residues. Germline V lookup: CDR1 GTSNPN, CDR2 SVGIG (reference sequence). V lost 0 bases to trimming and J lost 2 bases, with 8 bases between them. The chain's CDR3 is CAWSVRGPYEQYF. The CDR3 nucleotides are TGTGCCTGGAGTGTACGAGGGCCCTACGAGCAGTACTTC.